This T cell receptor (beta chain) was sequenced in a study of vaccination effects on CD4 cells after COVID-19. Study-level findings and limits: Sampling in the study covered few convalescent patients and included no early post-infection timepoints.

TCRdb's table, derived via immunoSEQ multiplex PCR, lists solely in-frame clones and lacks some. The data contain 72,000 or so clones, about 67% of them singletons. Cultured cells yielded isolated CD4+ T cells after 10 to 11 days. As their vaccination, participants received two doses of either BNT162b2 or mRNA-1273. Half the medium was replaced with IL-2 medium on days 3 and 7. As to this clone: Its antigen is still unknown.

CDR1 is MNHEY and CDR2 is SVGAGI in the germline V gene. The CDR3 consists of 11 residues. V was pared by 4 bases and J by 12 bases, with 10 bases between. This sequence originates from a human donor who received a COVID-19 vaccine. The starting material was CD4+ T cells from PBMCs cultured without peptide, obtained after COVID-19 vaccination. This chain links TRBV6-5 with TRBJ2-1, with D possibly matching TRBD2 (7 bases). CDR3 in amino acids: CASSWGGVQFF. The CDR3 region has the DNA TGTGCCAGCAGTTGGGGGGGCGTGCAGTTCTTC.